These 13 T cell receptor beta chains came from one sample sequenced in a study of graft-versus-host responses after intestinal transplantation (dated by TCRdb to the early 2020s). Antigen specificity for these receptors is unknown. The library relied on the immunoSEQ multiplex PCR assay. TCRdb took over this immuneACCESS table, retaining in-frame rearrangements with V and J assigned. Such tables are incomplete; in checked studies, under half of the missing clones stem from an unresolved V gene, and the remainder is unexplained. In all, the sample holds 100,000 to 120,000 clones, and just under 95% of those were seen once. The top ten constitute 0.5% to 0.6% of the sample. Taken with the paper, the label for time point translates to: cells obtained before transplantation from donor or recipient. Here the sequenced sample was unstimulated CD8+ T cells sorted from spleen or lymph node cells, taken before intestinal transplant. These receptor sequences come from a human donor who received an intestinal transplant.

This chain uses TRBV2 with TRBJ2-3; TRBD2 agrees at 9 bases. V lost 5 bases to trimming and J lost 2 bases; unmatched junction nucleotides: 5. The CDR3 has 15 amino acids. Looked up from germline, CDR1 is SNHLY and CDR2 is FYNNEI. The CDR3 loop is CASSPLAGITDTQYF. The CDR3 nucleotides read TGTGCCAGCAGTCCTCTAGCGGGAATCACAGATACGCAGTATTTT. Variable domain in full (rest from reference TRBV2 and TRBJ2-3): EPEVTQTPSHQVTQMGQEVILRCVPISNHLYFYWYRQILGQKVEFLVSFYNNEISEKSEIFDDQFSVERPDGSNFTLKIRSTKLEDSAMYFCASSPLAGITDTQYFGPGTRLTVL.

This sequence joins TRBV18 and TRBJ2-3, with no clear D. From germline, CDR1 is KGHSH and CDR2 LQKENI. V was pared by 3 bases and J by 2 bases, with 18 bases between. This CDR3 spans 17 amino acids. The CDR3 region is CASSPDEGEVFTDTQYF. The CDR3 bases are TGTGCCAGCTCACCCGATGAAGGAGAGGTCTTCACAGATACGCAGTATTTT.

In nucleotides, the CDR3 is TGTGCCAGCAGCTTGGCCTCCGGGGATGAAGCTTTCTTT. It specifies CASSLASGDEAFF. The chain links TRBV5-6 to TRBJ1-1, with D uncertain. Germline V gives CDR1 SGHDT, CDR2 YYEEEE. This CDR3 comprises 13 residues. Trimming removed 0 bases from V and 7 bases from J, with 10 bases in between.

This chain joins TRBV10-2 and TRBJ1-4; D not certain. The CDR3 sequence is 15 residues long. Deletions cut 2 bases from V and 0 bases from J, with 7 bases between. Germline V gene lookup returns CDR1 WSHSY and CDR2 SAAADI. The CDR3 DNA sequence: TGCGCCAGCAGTGAGGAACGGCCAACTAATGAAAAACTGTTTTTT. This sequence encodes CASSEERPTNEKLFF.

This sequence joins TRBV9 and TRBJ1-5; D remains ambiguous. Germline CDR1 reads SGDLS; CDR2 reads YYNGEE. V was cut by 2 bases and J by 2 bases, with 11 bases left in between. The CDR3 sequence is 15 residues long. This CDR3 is CASSVTGSGNQPQHF. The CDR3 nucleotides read TGTGCCAGCAGCGTTACCGGATCAGGCAATCAGCCCCAGCATTTT.

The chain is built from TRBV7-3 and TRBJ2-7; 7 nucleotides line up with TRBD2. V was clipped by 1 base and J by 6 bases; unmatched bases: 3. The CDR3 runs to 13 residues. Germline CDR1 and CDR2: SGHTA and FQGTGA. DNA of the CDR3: TGTGCCAGCAGCTTAATTGGCGGGAGCGAGCAGTACTTC. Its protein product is CASSLIGGSEQYF. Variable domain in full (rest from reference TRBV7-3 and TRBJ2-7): GAGVSQTPSNKVTEKGKYVELRCDPISGHTALYWYRQSLGQGPEFLIYFQGTGAADDSGLPNDRFFAVRPEGSVSTLKIQRTERGDSAVYLCASSLIGGSEQYFGPGTRLTVT.

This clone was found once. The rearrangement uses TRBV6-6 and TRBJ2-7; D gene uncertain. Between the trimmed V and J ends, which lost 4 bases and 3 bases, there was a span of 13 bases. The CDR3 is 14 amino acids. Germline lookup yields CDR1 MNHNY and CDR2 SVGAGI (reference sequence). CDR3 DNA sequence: TGTGCCAGCAGTTCCCTAGGGAACCTCTACGAGCAGTACTTC. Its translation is CASSSLGNLYEQYF.

Here the CDR3 reads CASSLNSGRATRAYEQYF. The CDR3 DNA reads TGTGCCAGCAGCTTAAACAGCGGGAGGGCTACACGGGCCTACGAGCAGTACTTC. The V and J genes are TRBV11-2 and TRBJ2-7; 10 bases line up with TRBD2. The germline V gene has CDR1 SGHAT and CDR2 FQNNGV. Trimming took 2 bases from V and 2 from J; bases not matched to a gene: 12. CDR3 length equals 18 residues.

CDR3 in DNA: TGTGCCAGCAGTTTATCGTATCAGGCTAGCAATATTCCGCAGCAGTACTTC. This encodes CASSLSYQASNIPQQYF. The chain employs TRBV27 and TRBJ2-7; a weak D match, TRBD2 (5 bases). V was clipped by 0 bases and J by 8 bases, with 23 bases between them. The CDR3 runs to 17 residues. CDR1 MNHEY and CDR2 SMNVEV come from the germline V gene (reference sequence).

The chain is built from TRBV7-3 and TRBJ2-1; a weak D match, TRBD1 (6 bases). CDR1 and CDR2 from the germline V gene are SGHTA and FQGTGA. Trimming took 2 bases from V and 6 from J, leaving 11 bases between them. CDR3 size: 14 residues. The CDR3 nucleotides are TGTGCCAGCAGCTTAGGGGGCAGCATCAATGAGCAGTTCTTC. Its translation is CASSLGGSINEQFF.

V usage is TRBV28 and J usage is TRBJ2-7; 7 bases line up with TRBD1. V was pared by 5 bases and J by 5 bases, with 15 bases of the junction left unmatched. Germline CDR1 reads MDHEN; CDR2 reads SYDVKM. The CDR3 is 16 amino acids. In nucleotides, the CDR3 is TGTGCCAGCAGTCCCTCCGACAGGGTGTCCCTAGACGAGCAGTACTTC. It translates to CASSPSDRVSLDEQYF.

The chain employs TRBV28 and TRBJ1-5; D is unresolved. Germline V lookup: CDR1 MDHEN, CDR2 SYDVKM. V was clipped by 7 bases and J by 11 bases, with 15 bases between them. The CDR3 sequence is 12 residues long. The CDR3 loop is CASKGPPLAQHF. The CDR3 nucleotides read TGTGCCAGCAAGGGCCCACCTCTGGCCCAGCATTTT.

CDR3 bases: TGTGCCAGCAGCCCCCGCCACAGCGGGAGGAGCGAGCAGTACTTC. Encoded protein: CASSPRHSGRSEQYF. V and J are TRBV28 and TRBJ2-7; 9 nucleotides match TRBD2. This CDR3 comprises 15 residues. Per the germline V gene, CDR1 is MDHEN and CDR2 is SYDVKM. J gave up 6 bases and V 6 bases, and 12 bases lay outside the gene matches.